This T cell receptor (beta chain) was sequenced during a study of blood T cell repertoires in COVID-19. Study in general: Donors in the United States, Italy and Spain gave samples during acute or convalescent COVID-19.

Under the authors' procedure: Estimates of nucleated cell counts were drawn from the amplification of reference gene primers. Method: immunoSEQ multiplex PCR; TCRdb's copy keeps in-frame clones and lacks some. V, J and clone size are those of that table, while D and trimming were read from the DNA. The table records 300,000 to 400,000 clones, almost 85% of them present only once. V trimming: 1 base; J trimming: 0 bases; junction bases outside the gene matches: 5. CDR3 length: 18 residues. Germline CDR1 and CDR2: SGDLS and YYNGEE. V and J are TRBV9 and TRBJ1-3; 12 bases are a match to TRBD1. Sample: peripheral blood. This clonotype was obtained from a human donor in a cohort sampled during active COVID-19. The CDR3: CASSVRQGQGASGNTIYF. CDR3 nucleotide sequence: TGTGCCAGCAGCGTAAGACAGGGACAGGGGGCCTCTGGAAACACCATATATTTT. The complete variable domain, with remaining parts taken from reference TRBV9 and TRBJ1-3, reads DSGVTQTPKHLITATGQRVTLRCSPRSGDLSVYWYQQSLDQGLQFLIQYYNGEERAKGNILERFSAQQFPDLHSELNLSSLELGDSALYFCASSVRQGQGASGNTIYFGEGSWLTVV.